These 20 T cell receptor beta chains were sequenced from one sample in a study of early T cells in non-severe SARS-CoV-2 infection. TCRdb reprocessed the 5' RACE reads via MiXCR and lists one record per CDR3 protein. The data show tens of thousands of distinct CDR3 sequences, approximately 16% seen once. Sequenced here: whole blood, sampled at baseline. The receptors originated from an adult who was a healthcare worker with PCR-confirmed SARS-CoV-2 infection or an uninfected control (not recorded which).

This chain connects TRBV7-2 to TRBJ2-7; TRBD2 matches at 13 bases. The CDR3 is made up of 16 amino acids. J gave up 1 base and V 4 bases, and 4 bases lay outside the gene matches. From germline, CDR1 is SGHTA and CDR2 FQGNSA. CDR3 nucleotide sequence: TGTGCCAGCAGCTCACTGGGACTAGCGGGGTCCTACGAGCAGTACTTC. Translated, it gives CASSSLGLAGSYEQYF.

This clonotype was detected only a few times. The chain is built from TRBV15 and TRBJ2-6; perhaps TRBD1 as D (5 bases). The CDR3 covers 16 residues. Germline-derived CDR1 and CDR2 are LNHNV and YYDKDF (reference sequence). V lost 1 base, J lost 0 bases, and 7 bases lay in between. CDR3 nucleotides: TGTGCCACCAGCAGAGGACAGATCTCTGGGGCCAACGTCCTGACTTTC. Amino acid sequence: CATSRGQISGANVLTF.

This clonotype was recorded a few times. The chain employs TRBV24-1 and TRBJ2-3, with 9 bases identical to TRBD1. The CDR3 sequence is 15 residues long. Germline trimming cut 9 bases from V and 2 bases from J; bases unmatched to any gene: 8. Germline CDR1 reads KGHDR; CDR2 reads SFDVKD. The CDR3 nucleotides are TGTGCCACCGCCTCCGGACAGGGGCACACAGATACGCAGTATTTT. Protein product: CATASGQGHTDTQYF.

The V call is TRBV29-1, the J call TRBJ1-1; a possible D gene is TRBD1 (5 bases). The V end lost 2 bases, the J end lost 6 bases, and 10 bases lay between the germline ends. The germline CDR1 and CDR2 sequences are SQVTM and ANQGSEA. This CDR3 spans 12 amino acids. The CDR3 spells CSVEMGGAEAFF. The CDR3 DNA follows: TGCAGCGTTGAAATGGGGGGAGCTGAAGCTTTCTTT.

The rearrangement joins TRBV5-1 to TRBJ1-2; no clear D. From germline, CDR1 is SGHRS and CDR2 YFSETQ. CDR3 length: 17 amino acids. Trimming cost V 1 base and J 2 bases, with 18 bases left between them. As DNA, the CDR3 is TGCGCCAGCAGCTTGTTCGGAGAGGGCTTTAGAAACTATGGCTACACCTTC. Protein: CASSLFGEGFRNYGYTF. The entire variable domain, with the rest obtained from reference TRBV5-1 and TRBJ1-2, is as follows: KAGVTQTPRYLIKTRGQQVTLSCSPISGHRSVSWYQQTPGQGLQFLFEYFSETQRNKGNFPGRFSGRQFSNSRSEMNVSTLELGDSALYLCASSLFGEGFRNYGYTFGSGTRLTVV.

The rearrangement joins TRBV10-2 to TRBJ2-7; unclear D gene. V dropped 6 bases and J dropped 1 base, with 7 bases sitting between them. The CDR3 extends over 12 amino acids. Germline CDR1 is WSHSY and CDR2 is SAAADI. The CDR3 loop reads CASRTRSYEQYF. In DNA form, the CDR3 reads TGCGCCAGCAGAACTCGATCCTACGAGCAGTACTTC.

This clonotype was picked up a small number of times. The chain is built from TRBV5-8 and TRBJ2-5; maybe TRBD1 (6 bases). Per germline, CDR1 SGHTS and CDR2 YDEGEE. Trimming left V 0 bases short and J 3 bases short, with 9 bases between. This CDR3 region has 14 residues. Written as DNA, the CDR3 is TGTGCCAGCAGCTTGGGAGGGACAAAAGAGACCCAGTACTTC. As protein: CASSLGGTKETQYF. The whole variable domain, remainder taken from reference TRBV5-8 and TRBJ2-5, is EAGVTQSPTHLIKTRGQQATLRCSPISGHTSVYWYQQALGLGLQFLLWYDEGEERNRGNFPPRFSGRQFPNYSSELNVNALELEDSALYLCASSLGGTKETQYFGPGTRLLVL.

The rearrangement uses TRBV4-2 and TRBJ2-3; 10 nucleotides match TRBD2. The germline gives CDR1 LGHNA, CDR2 YNFKEQ. The CDR3 runs to 15 residues. Germline trimming cut 0 bases from V and 5 bases from J; bases unmatched to any gene: 2. This CDR3 is CASSQESGGVDTQYF. DNA of the CDR3: TGTGCCAGCAGCCAAGAGAGCGGGGGGGTAGATACGCAGTATTTT.

This clonotype showed up many times. The V gene is TRBV11-2, the J gene TRBJ2-3; D may be TRBD2 (5 bases). The CDR3 runs 16 residues. Germline CDR1 is SGHAT and CDR2 is FQNNGV. Trimming left V 4 bases short and J 2 bases short, with 16 bases between. The CDR3 is CASSYEGHFLTDTQYF. Here the CDR3 DNA reads TGTGCCAGCAGCTACGAGGGTCACTTCCTCACAGATACGCAGTATTTT.

This chain links TRBV4-2 with TRBJ1-2; no clear D gene. Germline-derived CDR1 and CDR2 are LGHNA and YNFKEQ. The V end lost 0 bases, the J end lost 3 bases, and 11 bases lay between the germline ends. The CDR3 is 15 amino acids. The CDR3 protein is CASSQEYSSDYGYTF. The CDR3 DNA reads as TGTGCCAGCAGCCAAGAGTACAGTTCCGACTATGGCTACACCTTC.

The chain couples TRBV7-9 to TRBJ2-1, with D unresolved. The germline V and J ends were trimmed by 5 bases and 7 bases, with 18 bases remaining between them. This CDR3 contains 15 residues. Germline loops: CDR1 SEHNR, CDR2 FQNEAQ (reference sequence). The CDR3 region has the DNA TGTGCCAGCAGCCCCCCCGGGCTGAGTAGAAATGAGCAGTTCTTC. Its protein is CASSPPGLSRNEQFF.

This clonotype showed up just a few times. The chain employs TRBV20-1 and TRBJ2-7; the D gene is possibly TRBD1 (5 bases). The CDR3 loop spans 19 amino acids. Deletions cut 0 bases from V and 0 bases from J, with 24 bases between. Per the germline V gene, CDR1 is DFQATT and CDR2 is SNEGSKA (reference sequence). DNA for the CDR3: TGCAGTGCTAGAGATGAACCGAGAAGGGGTGGCCCTAGCTCCTACGAGCAGTACTTC. Translating it yields CSARDEPRRGGPSSYEQYF.

The chain carries TRBV7-2 and TRBJ2-5, with D perhaps matching TRBD2 (5 bases). V lost 5 bases to trimming and J lost 0 bases, with 10 bases between them. This CDR3 is 14 amino acids long. Germline V gene data show CDR1 as SGHTA and CDR2 as FQGNSA. CDR3 nucleotides: TGTGCCAGCAGCCTCACTAGGGACCAAGAGACCCAGTACTTC. The encoded protein is CASSLTRDQETQYF.

This clonotype was counted a few times. V and J are TRBV9 and TRBJ1-1; possibly TRBD1 for D (6 bases). The V end lost 5 bases, the J end lost 1 base, and 18 bases lay between the germline ends. The V gene's germline CDR1 is SGDLS and CDR2 YYNGEE. CDR3 length: 16 residues. CDR3 region: CASSAGQGWENTEAFF. CDR3 bases: TGTGCCAGCAGTGCCGGCCAGGGGTGGGAGAACACTGAAGCTTTCTTT. Based on the CDR3 plus reference TRBV9 and TRBJ1-1, the full variable domain is DSGVTQTPKHLITATGQRVTLRCSPRSGDLSVYWYQQSLDQGLQFLIQYYNGEERAKGNILERFSAQQFPDLHSELNLSSLELGDSALYFCASSAGQGWENTEAFFGQGTRLTVV.

This clonotype was counted between two and nine times. This rearrangement joins TRBV30 to TRBJ2-7; the D gene is possibly TRBD1 (6 bases). This CDR3 has 13 amino acids. Germline loops: CDR1 GTSNPN, CDR2 SVGIG (reference sequence). The V gene lost 6 bases and the J gene lost 3 bases, with 15 bases spanning the gap. The chain's CDR3 is CACPLTGSYEQYF. CDR3 DNA sequence: TGTGCCTGCCCCCTCACAGGGAGCTACGAGCAGTACTTC.

There are many counts of this clonotype. This chain connects TRBV5-6 to TRBJ2-5; 8 positions agree with TRBD2. The CDR3 is made up of 15 amino acids. CDR1 SGHDT and CDR2 YYEEEE come from the germline V gene. With 4 bases clipped from V and 5 bases from J, the junction kept 10 bases outside the gene matches. The CDR3 DNA follows: TGTGCCAGCAGCAGAGCGGGAGAAGCGGATGAGACCCAGTACTTC. This translates into CASSRAGEADETQYF.

This clonotype was seen many times. The chain is built from TRBV27 and TRBJ2-2; D is possibly TRBD1 (6 bases). The CDR3 is 15 amino acids. The V gene lost 4 bases and the J gene lost 6 bases, with 15 bases spanning the gap. Germline assignment: CDR1 MNHEY and CDR2 SMNVEV (reference sequence). CDR3 region: CASSYQPGAPGELFF. CDR3 coding DNA: TGTGCCAGCAGTTACCAGCCAGGGGCCCCCGGGGAGCTGTTTTTT.

The sample holds a few counts of this clonotype. The genes are TRBV7-9 and TRBJ1-4, with unresolved D. The CDR3 covers 14 residues. CDR1 SEHNR and CDR2 FQNEAQ come from the germline V gene (reference sequence). V shed 4 bases and J shed 7 bases, with 13 bases lying between them. The CDR3 region has the DNA TGTGCCAGCAGCTCTACCGCCCACGGTGAAAAACTGTTTTTT. This codes for CASSSTAHGEKLFF.

In its sample, this clonotype was seen many times. The V call is TRBV6-4, the J call TRBJ2-3, with TRBD2 identical over 12 bases. The V and J ends lost 4 bases and 5 bases, in that order; junction bases with no gene match: 1. CDR1 MRHNA and CDR2 SNTAGT come from the germline V gene. This CDR3 contains 14 residues. CDR3 amino acids: CASSGGLAGDTQYF. CDR3 DNA: TGTGCCAGCAGTGGGGGACTAGCGGGAGATACGCAGTATTTT.

This clonotype was picked up many times. J is TRBJ2-4 and V is TRBV12-3 or TRBV12-4; TRBD2 matches at 8 bases. This CDR3 contains 18 residues. Unmatched junction bases numbered 7, after V lost 0 bases and J lost 0 bases. CDR3: CASSLARSLAGAKNIQYF. CDR3 DNA sequence: TGTGCCAGCAGTTTAGCGAGGTCCCTAGCGGGAGCCAAAAACATTCAGTACTTC.